Listed here are 2 T cell receptor beta chains from one sample, sequenced in a study of blood T cells in healthy people across ages. The authors ran a second PCR of about 6 to 11 cycles using a sample-barcoded 5' primer and a J-beta primer mix. TCRdb re-called the 5' RACE reads with MiXCR, one entry per CDR3 protein. Among more than 1.4 million distinct CDR3 sequences, about 40% were seen once, and the ten largest hold less than 8%. Sequencing was carried out using blood. Receptor source: a woman aged 18-35 years in good health.

The rearrangement links TRBV11-2 to TRBJ2-7; D remains ambiguous. The CDR3 has 15 residues. The V end was cut by 0 bases, the J end by 3 bases, with 12 bases between. Germline loops: CDR1 SGHAT, CDR2 FQNNGV. The CDR3 is CASSLEGSHGYEQYF. CDR3 bases: TGTGCCAGCAGCTTAGAAGGTTCCCATGGCTACGAGCAGTACTTC.

The V gene is TRBV2, the J gene TRBJ1-1; D is unresolved. Germline V gene data show CDR1 as SNHLY and CDR2 as FYNNEI. The CDR3 covers 12 residues. The germline V and J ends were trimmed by 6 bases and 5 bases, with 10 bases remaining between them. CDR3 nucleotide sequence: TGTGCCAGCAGGGAAAGAGGTACTGAAGCTTTCTTT. It codes for CASRERGTEAFF.